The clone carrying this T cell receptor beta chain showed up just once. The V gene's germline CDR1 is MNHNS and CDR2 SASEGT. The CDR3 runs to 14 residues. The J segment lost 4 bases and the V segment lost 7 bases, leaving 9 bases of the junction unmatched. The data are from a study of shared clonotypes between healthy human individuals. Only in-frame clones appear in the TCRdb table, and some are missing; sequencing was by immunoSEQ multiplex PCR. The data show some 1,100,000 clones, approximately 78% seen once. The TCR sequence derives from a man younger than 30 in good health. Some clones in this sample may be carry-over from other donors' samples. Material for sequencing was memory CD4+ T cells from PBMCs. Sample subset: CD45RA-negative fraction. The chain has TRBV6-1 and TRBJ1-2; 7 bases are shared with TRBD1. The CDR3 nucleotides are TGTGCCAGCATCCCGGGAGGGGGCAGCTATGGCTACACCTTC. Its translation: CASIPGGGSYGYTF.